This T cell receptor (beta chain) was identified during a study of cytomegalovirus exposure and HLA in healthy donors. PCR was performed using 60 Vbeta and 13 Jbeta primers. The protocol was immunoSEQ multiplex PCR, while the TCRdb copy is restricted to in-frame clones and leaves out a portion. The table has some 200,000 clones, 55% to 75% seen once. As for this clone: Its matching antigen is unknown. A junction end diverges from the germline sequence, so it may reflect a read error.

CDR3 length equals 14 residues. The germline V gene encodes CDR1 MNHNY and CDR2 SVGAGI (reference sequence). Study observations and caveats: Cytomegalovirus status was reportedly diagnosed by the classifier with high specificity and sensitivity.

The clonotype was recovered from a man in his forties or fifties in good health and CMV-seropositive. The chain uses TRBV6-6 and TRBJ1-3; the match to TRBD1 covers 8 bases. Sequencing was performed on PBMCs. The CDR3, as DNA: TGTGCCGGCAGTTACGGGACAGGTCGGGGCACCATATATTTT. Translation: CAGSYGTGRGTIYF.